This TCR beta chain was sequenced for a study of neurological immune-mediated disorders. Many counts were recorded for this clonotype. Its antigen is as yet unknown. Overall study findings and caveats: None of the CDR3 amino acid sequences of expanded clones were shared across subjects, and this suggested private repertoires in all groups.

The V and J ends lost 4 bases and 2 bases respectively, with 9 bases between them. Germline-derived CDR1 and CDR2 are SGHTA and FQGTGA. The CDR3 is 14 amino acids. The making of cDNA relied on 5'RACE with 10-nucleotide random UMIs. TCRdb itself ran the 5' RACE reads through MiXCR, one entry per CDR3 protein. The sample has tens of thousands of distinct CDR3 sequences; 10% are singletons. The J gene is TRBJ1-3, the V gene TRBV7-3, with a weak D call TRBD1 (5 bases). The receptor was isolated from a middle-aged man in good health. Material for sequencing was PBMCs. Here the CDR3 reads CASSSTRAGNTIYF. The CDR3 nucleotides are TGTGCCAGCAGCTCGACCAGGGCTGGAAACACCATATATTTT.